A single sample is the source of the 14 T cell receptor beta chains below, sequenced in a study of cytomegalovirus exposure and HLA in healthy donors. The PCR made use of 60 Vbeta and 13 Jbeta primers. Assay used: immunoSEQ multiplex PCR; TCRdb lists only in-frame clones, some missing. The data contain about 120,000 clones, 78% of them singletons. The sample taken for sequencing was PBMCs. These receptors were collected from a young man in good health and CMV-seropositive.

This clone was found once. The CDR3 loop reads CATSRDGAGGFYEQYF. The CDR3 coding sequence is TGTGCCACCAGCAGAGATGGGGCGGGAGGCTTCTACGAGCAGTACTTC. The chain combines TRBV15 with TRBJ2-7; 8 positions match TRBD2. This CDR3 is built from 16 residues. The J segment lost 3 bases and the V segment lost 0 bases, leaving 7 bases of the junction unmatched. In germline, CDR1 is LNHNV, CDR2 YYDKDF (reference sequence).

This clone showed up just once. The rearrangement links TRBV9 to TRBJ1-3, with 11 positions matching TRBD1. Germline CDR1 is SGDLS and CDR2 is YYNGEE. Unmatched junction bases numbered 10, after V lost 0 bases and J lost 2 bases. CDR3 length equals 19 residues. The CDR3 coding sequence is TGTGCCAGCAGCGTAGACCCCTTGGCGGGACAGGGGGCTGGAAACACCATATATTTT. Protein: CASSVDPLAGQGAGNTIYF.

In DNA form, the CDR3 reads TGTGCCAGCAGCCTGTCTAGGCTTAGCACAGATACGCAGTATTTT. Protein product: CASSLSRLSTDTQYF. The rearrangement joins TRBV4-2 to TRBJ2-3, with D unresolved. Trimming cost V 4 bases and J 0 bases, with 11 bases left between them. This CDR3 spans 15 amino acids. Germline V gene lookup returns CDR1 LGHNA and CDR2 YNFKEQ.

The gene calls are TRBV9 and TRBJ1-1; 9 bases line up with TRBD1. The J segment lost 5 bases and the V segment lost 0 bases, leaving 14 bases of the junction unmatched. Germline CDR1 is SGDLS and CDR2 is YYNGEE. The CDR3 length is 18 residues. CDR3 residues: CASSVGGHRGRLRTEAFF. In nucleotides, the CDR3 is TGTGCCAGCAGCGTAGGAGGCCACAGGGGGCGACTAAGGACTGAAGCTTTCTTT.

This clone was seen just once. The rearrangement links TRBV7-9 to TRBJ1-2; D is uncertain. From germline, CDR1 is SEHNR and CDR2 FQNEAQ (reference sequence). The CDR3 runs to 13 residues. The germline V and J ends were trimmed by 7 bases and 7 bases, with 16 bases remaining between them. CDR3: CASTPSRAGGYTF. The CDR3 DNA reads TGTGCCAGCACTCCGTCTCGGGCGGGTGGCTACACCTTC. Full variable domain (missing parts from reference TRBV7-9 and TRBJ1-2): DTGVSQNPRHKITKRGQNVTFRCDPISEHNRLYWYRQTLGQGPEFLTYFQNEAQLEKSRLLSDRFSAERPKGSFSTLEIQRTEQGDSAMYLCASTPSRAGGYTFGSGTRLTVV.

The chain links TRBV5-1 to TRBJ2-3; TRBD2 aligns across 8 bases. V shed 0 bases, J shed 4 bases, and the junction held 7 bases outside the gene matches. The germline V gene encodes CDR1 SGHRS and CDR2 YFSETQ. This CDR3 has 16 amino acids. CDR3 sequence: CASSLAPSGSSDTQYF. Here the CDR3 DNA reads TGCGCCAGCAGCTTGGCTCCCAGCGGGAGTTCAGATACGCAGTATTTT.

The CDR3 spells CASTTTSYEQYF. In DNA, the CDR3 is TGTGCCAGCACTACGACTTCCTACGAGCAGTACTTC. The chain couples TRBV7-2 to TRBJ2-7; D not certain. Trimming took 7 bases from V and 1 from J, leaving 8 bases between them. The CDR3 has 12 residues. CDR1 and CDR2 (germline): SGHTA, FQGNSA.

This sequence joins TRBV5-1 and TRBJ2-2; 7 nucleotides match TRBD1. The CDR3 spans 15 residues. CDR1 and CDR2 (germline): SGHRS, YFSETQ. V trimming: 4 bases; J trimming: 2 bases; junction bases outside the gene matches: 5. The CDR3 DNA is TGCGCCAGCAGCCAAGGGACAGTTAACACCGGGGAGCTGTTTTTT. Protein product: CASSQGTVNTGELFF.

The count of this clone is one. The chain employs TRBV9 and TRBJ2-7; 7 bases agree with TRBD2. The V gene end was trimmed by 3 bases and the J gene end by 1 base; junction bases not matched to a gene: 7. Germline values: CDR1 SGDLS, CDR2 YYNGEE. The CDR3 totals 15 residues. The CDR3 DNA sequence: TGTGCCAGCAGCGCTAGCGGAGGGAATTCCTACGAGCAGTACTTC. It encodes CASSASGGNSYEQYF.

Here the CDR3 reads CATSGGWINEQYF. In DNA form, the CDR3 reads TGTGCCACCTCAGGGGGGTGGATCAACGAGCAGTACTTC. The chain has TRBV6-1 and TRBJ2-7; possibly TRBD1 for D (7 bases). The V gene lost 10 bases and the J gene lost 5 bases, with 18 bases spanning the gap. The CDR3 has 13 amino acids. From germline, CDR1 is MNHNS and CDR2 SASEGT.

The genes are TRBV6-5 and TRBJ2-7, with TRBD2 identical over 9 bases. The CDR3 loop spans 15 amino acids. Germline V gives CDR1 MNHEY, CDR2 SVGAGI. V lost 2 bases, J lost 4 bases, and 6 bases stayed unmatched. The CDR3 coding sequence is TGTGCCAGCAGTTACGCTCTAGCGGGACCGTACGAGCAGTACTTC. Its protein product is CASSYALAGPYEQYF.

The gene calls are TRBV6-6 and TRBJ2-3; D is perhaps TRBD1 (5 bases). CDR1 MNHNY and CDR2 SVGAGI come from the germline V gene (reference sequence). Trimming shortened V by 6 bases and J by 7 bases, and 20 bases separated the two germline ends. The CDR3 has 15 amino acids. DNA for the CDR3: TGTGCCAGCAGCCCCCCTGTGGGCAGGGAAAATACGCAGTATTTT. Encoded protein: CASSPPVGRENTQYF.

The chain uses TRBV6-5 and TRBJ1-2; 10 nucleotides match TRBD1. CDR3 length: 14 residues. Germline CDR1 and CDR2: MNHEY and SVGAGI. J was trimmed by 4 bases and V by 6 bases; bases with no gene match: 5. CDR3 sequence (DNA): TGTGCCAGCAGGGGGACAGGGGTGGCCTATGGCTACACCTTC. This gives the protein CASRGTGVAYGYTF.

This clone occurred a few times. The genes are TRBV4-3 and TRBJ1-1; TRBD1 matches 8 bases. Unmatched junction bases numbered 5, after V lost 0 bases and J lost 5 bases. The V gene's germline CDR1 is LGHNA and CDR2 YSLEER. The CDR3 sequence is 15 residues long. The CDR3, as DNA: TGCGCCAGCAGCCAAGAAACGCGGACAGGGACTGAAGCTTTCTTT. Its protein product is CASSQETRTGTEAFF.